Listed here are 26 T cell receptor beta chains from one sample, sequenced in a study of blood T cell repertoires in COVID-19 (dated by TCRdb to about 2020). Libraries were made using the immunoSEQ multiplex PCR assay. TCRdb's version of the immuneACCESS table is confined to in-frame rearrangements and falls short of the full clone set. An unresolved V gene accounts for under half of the shortfall where checked; the remainder is of unknown origin. The sample table contains about 160,000 clones; only one count was recorded for roughly 84% of them. The leading ten clones occupy less than 15% of the sample. Sequenced: peripheral blood. The receptors originated from a man aged 18 to 29 with active or convalescent COVID-19.

The gene calls are TRBV9 and TRBJ1-3; 9 nucleotides match TRBD1. This CDR3 region has 15 residues. The V gene end was trimmed by 4 bases and the J gene end by 0 bases; junction bases not matched to a gene: 2. Germline CDR1 is SGDLS and CDR2 is YYNGEE. The CDR3 nucleotides read TGTGCCAGCAGCCCGGGACAGGGCTCTGGAAACACCATATATTTT. Its protein product is CASSPGQGSGNTIYF.

This chain connects TRBV28 to TRBJ1-2; 7 bases fit TRBD1. Per germline, CDR1 MDHEN and CDR2 SYDVKM. CDR3 length equals 13 residues. J was trimmed by 4 bases and V by 2 bases; bases with no gene match: 1. The chain's CDR3 is CASSLGTAYGYTF. CDR3 in DNA: TGTGCCAGCAGTTTAGGGACAGCCTATGGCTACACCTTC.

The chain joins TRBV11-2 to TRBJ2-5; D is perhaps TRBD1 (6 bases). CDR1 and CDR2 (germline): SGHAT, FQNNGV. The CDR3 is 15 amino acids. V was cut by 6 bases and J by 2 bases, with 16 bases left in between. As DNA, the CDR3 is TGTGCCAGCAGATCAATCGGACAGATTCAAGAGACCCAGTACTTC. Protein sequence: CASRSIGQIQETQYF.

About this clone: Different DNA sequences within this sample yield the same CDR3. The chain uses TRBV4-3 and TRBJ2-7; 10 bases are a match to TRBD1. After removal of 4 bases from V and 4 bases from J, the junction contained 1 base not matched to a gene. This CDR3 spans 13 amino acids. Germline lookup yields CDR1 LGHNA and CDR2 YSLEER. The CDR3 protein is CASSRDRGYEQYF. The CDR3 DNA reads as TGCGCCAGCAGCCGGGACAGGGGATACGAGCAGTACTTC.

A few counts support this clone. The rearrangement links TRBV19 to TRBJ2-1, with a tentative D call TRBD2 (6 bases). V was cut by 4 bases and J by 2 bases, with 6 bases left in between. The germline V gene has CDR1 LNHDA and CDR2 SQIVND (reference sequence). The CDR3 contains 13 residues. CDR3 DNA sequence: TGTGCCAGTAGTAGCGGGGCCTACAATGAGCAGTTCTTC. As protein: CASSSGAYNEQFF. Filled out from reference TRBV19 and TRBJ2-1, the complete variable domain reads DGGITQSPKYLFRKEGQNVTLSCEQNLNHDAMYWYRQDPGQGLRLIYYSQIVNDFQKGDIAEGYSVSREKKESFPLTVTSAQKNPTAFYLCASSSGAYNEQFFGPGTRLTVL.

This clone is medium-sized in the sample. The chain joins TRBV6-1 to TRBJ1-5; tentative D call: TRBD1 (6 bases). The CDR3 spans 15 residues. Looked up from germline, CDR1 is MNHNS and CDR2 is SASEGT. Between the trimmed V and J ends, which lost 1 base and 5 bases, there was a span of 12 bases. The CDR3 is CASSEEDGGHQPQHF. For the CDR3, the DNA is TGTGCCAGCAGTGAAGAAGACGGGGGGCATCAGCCCCAGCATTTT.

J is TRBJ2-1 and V is TRBV7-2, with 8 positions matching TRBD2. This CDR3 has 16 residues. Germline V CDR1 and CDR2: SGHTA, FQGNSA. J lost 6 bases, V lost 1 base, and 8 bases had no gene match. The chain's CDR3 is CASSLVSSGYSNEQFF. CDR3 coding DNA: TGTGCCAGCAGCTTAGTGTCTAGCGGGTATAGCAATGAGCAGTTCTTC. Full variable domain (outside the CDR3, taken from reference TRBV7-2 and TRBJ2-1): GAGVSQSPSNKVTEKGKDVELRCDPISGHTALYWYRQSLGQGLEFLIYFQGNSAPDKSGLPSDRFSAERTGGSVSTLTIQRTQQEDSAVYLCASSLVSSGYSNEQFFGPGTRLTVL.

This clone appeared once. The V and J genes are TRBV6-6 and TRBJ1-2, with D perhaps matching TRBD1 (5 bases). Per germline, CDR1 MNHNY and CDR2 SVGAGI (reference sequence). The CDR3 runs 17 residues. V lost 5 bases and J lost 4, with 23 bases in between. CDR3 residues: CASSRTPPDSGIYGYTF. Written as DNA, the CDR3 is TGTGCCAGCAGTCGCACCCCGCCCGACAGCGGGATCTATGGCTACACCTTC.

The sample holds one count of this clone. V gene TRBV18 combines with J gene TRBJ1-4; possible D gene TRBD1, 5 bases. The CDR3 is 14 amino acids. Between the trimmed V and J ends, which lost 7 bases and 6 bases, there was a span of 15 bases. The germline V gene encodes CDR1 KGHSH and CDR2 LQKENI. The CDR3 bases are TGTGCCAGCTTTCCAAAGGGGTCGTATGAAAAACTGTTTTTT. Amino acid sequence: CASFPKGSYEKLFF. The full variable domain, rest sourced from reference TRBV18 and TRBJ1-4, is NAGVMQNPRHLVRRRGQEARLRCSPMKGHSHVYWYRQLPEEGLKFMVYLQKENIIDESGMPKERFSAEFPKEGPSILRIQQVVRGDSAAYFCASFPKGSYEKLFFGSGTQLSVL.

This clone was counted ten times or more. The genes are TRBV12-3 or TRBV12-4 and TRBJ1-5; D remains ambiguous. The CDR3 sequence is 13 residues long. V lost 3 bases to trimming and J lost 2 bases, with 5 bases between them. Here the CDR3 DNA reads TGTGCCAGCAGTTTCCAGGGCAATCAGCCCCAGCATTTT. Protein sequence: CASSFQGNQPQHF.

The chain has TRBV25-1 and TRBJ2-7; no definite D call. V dropped 1 base and J dropped 2 bases, with 9 bases sitting between them. From germline, CDR1 is MGHDK and CDR2 SYGVNS. CDR3 length: 14 residues. The CDR3 nucleotides read TGTGCCAGCAGTGAATTTGAGTCCACCTACGAGCAGTACTTC. Amino acids: CASSEFESTYEQYF.

CDR3 DNA: TGTGCCAGCAGCGGGGACAGGGGGCTTCAGACAGATACGCAGTATTTT. Protein: CASSGDRGLQTDTQYF. V gene TRBV27 combines with J gene TRBJ2-3; 12 nucleotides match TRBD1. The CDR3 runs 16 residues. Germline lookup yields CDR1 MNHEY and CDR2 SMNVEV (reference sequence). The trim removed 6 bases at V and 3 bases at J, leaving 7 bases unmatched.

In this sample, this clone turned up once. The chain is built from TRBV19 and TRBJ1-5; 8 nucleotides agree with TRBD1. This CDR3 is built from 13 residues. Trimming at V came to 4 bases and at J to 5 bases, leaving 1 base not matched to a gene. From germline, CDR1 is LNHDA and CDR2 SQIVND (reference sequence). The CDR3 loop reads CASSKQGDQPQHF. The CDR3 DNA reads TGTGCCAGTAGTAAACAGGGGGATCAGCCCCAGCATTTT.

This chain uses TRBV6-5 with TRBJ1-2; 8 nucleotides line up with TRBD1. The germline V gene has CDR1 MNHEY and CDR2 SVGAGI. The V and J ends lost 6 bases and 3 bases, in that order; junction bases with no gene match: 6. The CDR3 extends over 14 amino acids. CDR3 protein: CASRIGQGYYGYTF. The CDR3 region has the DNA TGTGCCAGCAGAATCGGACAGGGCTACTATGGCTACACCTTC.

The chain joins TRBV19 to TRBJ1-5; D is unresolved. CDR3 size: 13 residues. From germline, CDR1 is LNHDA and CDR2 SQIVND (reference sequence). Between the trimmed V and J ends, which lost 6 bases and 5 bases, there was a span of 11 bases. CDR3 nucleotides: TGTGCCAGTAGGGTTTCAGTGGATCAGCCCCAGCATTTT. Its protein is CASRVSVDQPQHF.

The J gene is TRBJ1-1, the V gene TRBV18; 8 bases align to TRBD1. Germline-derived CDR1 and CDR2 are KGHSH and LQKENI. Trimming removed 3 bases from V and 0 bases from J; junction bases left unmatched: 3. The CDR3 contains 15 residues. The CDR3 loop reads CASSPTGELNTEAFF. The CDR3 nucleotides are TGTGCCAGCTCACCGACAGGGGAATTGAACACTGAAGCTTTCTTT.

The rearrangement joins TRBV4-2 to TRBJ1-5, with 7 positions matching TRBD1. This CDR3 has 18 residues. From germline, CDR1 is LGHNA and CDR2 YNFKEQ. V lost 3 bases to trimming and J lost 0 bases; unmatched junction nucleotides: 11. CDR3 sequence: CASSHLLSTGNSNQPQHF. The CDR3 nucleotides are TGTGCCAGCAGCCACCTACTCTCGACAGGGAATAGCAATCAGCCCCAGCATTTT.

This chain connects TRBV15 to TRBJ1-5, with D possibly matching TRBD1 (5 bases). Per the germline V gene, CDR1 is LNHNV and CDR2 is YYDKDF (reference sequence). V was cut by 2 bases and J by 0 bases, with 8 bases left in between. The length of the CDR3 is 15 residues. CDR3 nucleotides: TGTGCCACCAGCAGAACGGACACTAGCAATCAGCCCCAGCATTTT. It is translated as CATSRTDTSNQPQHF.

In DNA, the CDR3 is TGTGCCAGCAGCCCTCGAGGGACTAGCGGGATCGGGAGATTTGAGCAGTTCTTC. It translates to CASSPRGTSGIGRFEQFF. The J gene is TRBJ2-1, the V gene TRBV11-2; TRBD2 agrees at 13 bases. Germline lookup yields CDR1 SGHAT and CDR2 FQNNGV. J gave up 9 bases and V 5 bases, and 16 bases lay outside the gene matches. The CDR3 runs to 18 residues.

The J gene is TRBJ2-7, the V gene TRBV7-2, with D hard to call. The germline gives CDR1 SGHTA, CDR2 FQGNSA. This CDR3 contains 15 residues. Deletions cut 5 bases from V and 2 bases from J, with 16 bases between. The CDR3 loop is CASSTNSGSTYEQYF. In DNA form, the CDR3 reads TGTGCCAGCAGCACGAACTCAGGCTCTACCTACGAGCAGTACTTC.

Only one count was recorded for this clone. The genes are TRBV7-2 and TRBJ2-3; D perhaps matches TRBD2 (7 bases). CDR1 and CDR2 from the germline V gene are SGHTA and FQGNSA. V was pared by 1 base and J by 2 bases, with 19 bases between. The CDR3 runs to 18 residues. The CDR3 reads CASSLGGGGGLVTDTQYF. The CDR3 DNA reads TGTGCCAGCAGCTTAGGAGGAGGGGGGGGGCTGGTCACAGATACGCAGTATTTT.

V is TRBV28 and J is TRBJ1-1, with 8 bases lining up with TRBD1. V shed 6 bases and J 4 bases; nucleotides not matched to a gene: 4. The CDR3 extends over 13 amino acids. Per germline, CDR1 MDHEN and CDR2 SYDVKM. This CDR3 is CASSYRGTTEAFF. The DNA for the CDR3 is TGTGCCAGCAGCTACAGGGGGACCACTGAAGCTTTCTTT.

The rearrangement joins TRBV23-1 to TRBJ1-2; D perhaps matches TRBD1 (5 bases). TRBV23-1 is an ORF, and what it does is uncertain. V gave up 9 bases and J gave up 5 bases, with 19 bases separating them. The CDR3 covers 14 residues. DNA of the CDR3: TGCGCCAGTCCAGAGGAAGGGGCAAGTTATGGCTACACCTTC. Its translation is CASPEEGASYGYTF.

The rearrangement links TRBV19 to TRBJ1-5; tentatively, D is TRBD1 (5 bases). The length of the CDR3 is 17 residues. Trimming took 4 bases from V and 0 from J, leaving 16 bases between them. CDR1 is LNHDA and CDR2 is SQIVND in the germline V gene (reference sequence). The CDR3 reads CASSTGSGGYSNQPQHF. The CDR3 nucleotides are TGTGCCAGTAGTACGGGTTCCGGGGGATATAGCAATCAGCCCCAGCATTTT.

The chain uses TRBV19 and TRBJ1-1; possible D gene TRBD1, 5 bases. This CDR3 is 16 amino acids long. The germline V gene has CDR1 LNHDA and CDR2 SQIVND (reference sequence). Trimming took 3 bases from V and 1 from J, leaving 15 bases between them. The CDR3 DNA follows: TGTGCCAGTAGTATCCCGGGGGGAGAGCCGAACACTGAAGCTTTCTTT. Amino acid sequence: CASSIPGGEPNTEAFF.

The genes are TRBV12-3 or TRBV12-4 and TRBJ1-5; 7 nucleotides agree with TRBD1. CDR3 length: 13 residues. V was pared by 3 bases and J by 7 bases, with 3 bases of the junction left unmatched. CDR3 in DNA: TGTGCCAGCAGTTTTGCAGGGGGACAGCCCCAGCATTTT. As protein: CASSFAGGQPQHF.